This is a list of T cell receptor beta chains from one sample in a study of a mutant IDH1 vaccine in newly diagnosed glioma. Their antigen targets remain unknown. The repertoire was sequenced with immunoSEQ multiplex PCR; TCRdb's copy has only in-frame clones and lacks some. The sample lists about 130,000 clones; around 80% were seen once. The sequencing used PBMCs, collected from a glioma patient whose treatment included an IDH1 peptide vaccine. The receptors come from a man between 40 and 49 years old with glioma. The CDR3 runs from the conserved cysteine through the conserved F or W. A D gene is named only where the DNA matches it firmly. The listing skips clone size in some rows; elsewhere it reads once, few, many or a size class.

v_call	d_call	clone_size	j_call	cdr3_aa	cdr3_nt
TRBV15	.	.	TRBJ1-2	CATSRDPSRDDGYTF	TGTGCCACCAGCAGAGATCCTTCCAGGGATGACGGCTACACCTTC
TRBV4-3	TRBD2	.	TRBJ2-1	CASSLNREGAYNEQFF	TGCGCCAGCAGCCTCAATAGGGAGGGCGCCTACAATGAGCAGTTCTTC
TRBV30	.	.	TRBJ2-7	CAWSFLSSYEQYF	TGTGCCTGGAGTTTTCTGAGCTCCTACGAGCAGTACTTC
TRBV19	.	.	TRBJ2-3	CASSSQGGGPGDTQYF	TGTGCCAGTAGTTCGCAGGGCGGAGGGCCCGGAGATACGCAGTATTTT
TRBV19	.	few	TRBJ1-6	CASSIDPGAKVSPLHF	TGTGCCAGTAGTATAGATCCGGGGGCGAAAGTGTCACCCCTCCACTTT
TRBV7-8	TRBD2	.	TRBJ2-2	CASSLDGLAAGELFF	TGTGCCAGCAGCTTAGATGGGCTAGCGGCCGGGGAGCTGTTTTTT
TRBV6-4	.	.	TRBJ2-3	CASSGIWLVTDTQYF	TGTGCCAGCAGTGGAATCTGGCTAGTTACAGATACGCAGTATTTT
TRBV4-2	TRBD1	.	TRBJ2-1	CASSQQTGVREQFF	TGTGCCAGCAGCCAGCAGACAGGGGTGCGAGAGCAGTTCTTC
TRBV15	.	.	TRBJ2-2	CATSQWAGNTGELFF	TGTGCCACCAGTCAGTGGGCAGGGAACACCGGGGAGCTGTTTTTT
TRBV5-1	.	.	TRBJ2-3	CASSPAGLSTDTQYF	TGCGCCAGCAGCCCAGCGGGTCTAAGCACAGATACGCAGTATTTT
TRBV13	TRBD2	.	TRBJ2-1	CASSLWGGVNEQFF	TGTGCCAGCAGCCTCTGGGGGGGAGTGAATGAGCAGTTCTTC
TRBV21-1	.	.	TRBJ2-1	CASSESPGLAGNNEQFF	TGTGCCAGCAGCGAAAGCCCCGGACTAGCGGGGAACAATGAGCAGTTCTTC
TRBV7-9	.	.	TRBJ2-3	CASSLGTTSTDTQYF	TGTGCCAGCAGCTTAGGGACTACCAGCACAGATACGCAGTATTTT
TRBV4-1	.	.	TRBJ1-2	CASSQDRQGVYGYTF	TGCGCCAGCAGCCAAGATCGGCAGGGCGTCTATGGCTACACCTTC
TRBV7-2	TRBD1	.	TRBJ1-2	CASSLLGGTGTDYGYTF	TGTGCCAGCAGCTTATTGGGGGGGACAGGAACAGACTATGGCTACACCTTC
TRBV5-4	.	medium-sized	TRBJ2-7	CASSLGPNSYEQYF	TGTGCCAGCAGCTTAGGGCCAAACTCCTACGAGCAGTACTTC
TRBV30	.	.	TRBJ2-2	CAWSPDNTGELFF	TGTGCCTGGAGCCCAGACAACACCGGGGAGCTGTTTTTT
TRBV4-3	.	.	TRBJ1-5	CASSQDRYSNQPQHF	TGCGCCAGCAGCCAAGATCGGTATAGCAATCAGCCCCAGCATTTT